Detailed here is one T cell receptor beta chain. These data come from a study of early T cells in non-severe SARS-CoV-2 infection. Overall study context: It was bulk RNA from unsorted whole blood that was sequenced, and the chains were unpaired.

MiXCR, applied by TCRdb to the 5' RACE reads, yields one record per CDR3 protein. The sample includes fewer than 85,000 distinct CDR3 sequences, 11% seen only once; the top ten take around 13%. V was trimmed by 2 bases and J by 1 base, leaving 9 bases between them. CDR1 SEHNR and CDR2 FQNEAQ come from the germline V gene (reference sequence). This CDR3 has 15 amino acids. The sequence came from an adult who was a healthcare worker with PCR-confirmed SARS-CoV-2 infection or an uninfected control (not recorded which). The specimen was whole blood, collected at baseline. The chain couples TRBV7-9 to TRBJ1-5; D possibly corresponds to TRBD1 (5 bases). CDR3 amino acids: CASSLTSGSNQPQHF. CDR3 nucleotides: TGTGCCAGCAGCTTAACTTCAGGGAGCAATCAGCCCCAGCATTTT.